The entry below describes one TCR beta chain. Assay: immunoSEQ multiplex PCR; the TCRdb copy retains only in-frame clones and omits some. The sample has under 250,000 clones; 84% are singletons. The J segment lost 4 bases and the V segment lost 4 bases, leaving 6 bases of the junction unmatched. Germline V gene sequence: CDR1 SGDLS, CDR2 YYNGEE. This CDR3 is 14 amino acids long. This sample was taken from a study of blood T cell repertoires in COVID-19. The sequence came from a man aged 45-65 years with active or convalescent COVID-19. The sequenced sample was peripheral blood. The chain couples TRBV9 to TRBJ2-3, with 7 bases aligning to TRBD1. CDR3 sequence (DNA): TGTGCCAGCAGCCCCCCGACAGGGTCAGATACGCAGTATTTT. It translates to CASSPPTGSDTQYF.